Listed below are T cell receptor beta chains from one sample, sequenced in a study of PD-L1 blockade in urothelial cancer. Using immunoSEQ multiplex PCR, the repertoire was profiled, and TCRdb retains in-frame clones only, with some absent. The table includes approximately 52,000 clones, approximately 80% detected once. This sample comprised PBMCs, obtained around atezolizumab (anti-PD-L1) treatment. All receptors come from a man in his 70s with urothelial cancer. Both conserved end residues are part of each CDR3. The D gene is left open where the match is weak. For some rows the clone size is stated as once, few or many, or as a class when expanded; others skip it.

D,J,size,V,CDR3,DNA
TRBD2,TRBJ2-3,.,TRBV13,CASSPGLVWTDTQYF,TGTGCCAGCAGCCCCGGACTAGTATGGACAGATACGCAGTATTTT
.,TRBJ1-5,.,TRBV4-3,CASSQDSQGYQPQHF,TGCGCCAGCAGCCAAGATTCACAGGGCTATCAGCCCCAGCATTTT
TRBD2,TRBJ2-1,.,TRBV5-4,CASSLTSGGPEAEEFF,TGTGCCAGCAGCTTAACTAGCGGGGGGCCAGAAGCGGAGGAGTTCTTC
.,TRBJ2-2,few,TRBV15,CATSRDWSVTGAPGELFF,TGTGCCACCAGCAGAGATTGGTCGGTGACTGGAGCACCCGGGGAGCTGTTTTTT
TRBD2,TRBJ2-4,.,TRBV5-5,CASRTGGLAKNIQYF,TGTGCCAGCAGGACGGGGGGATTAGCCAAAAACATTCAGTACTTC
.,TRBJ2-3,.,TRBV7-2,CASSSSTDTQYF,TGTGCCAGCAGCTCCTCCACAGATACGCAGTATTTT
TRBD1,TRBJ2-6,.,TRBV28,CASSFQGAGSGANVLTF,TGTGCCAGCAGTTTCCAGGGGGCCGGGTCCGGGGCCAACGTCCTGACTTTC
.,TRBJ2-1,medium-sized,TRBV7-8,CASSFQGSSYNEQFF,TGTGCCAGCAGCTTTCAGGGTTCCTCCTACAATGAGCAGTTCTTC
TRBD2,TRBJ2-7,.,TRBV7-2,CASSVAGVGEQYF,TGTGCCAGCAGTGTAGCGGGAGTTGGCGAGCAGTACTTC
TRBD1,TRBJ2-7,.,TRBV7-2,CASSEQGAQHEQYF,TGTGCCAGCAGCGAACAGGGGGCGCAGCACGAGCAGTACTTC
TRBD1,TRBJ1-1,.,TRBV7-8,CASSLTGVNTEAFF,TGTGCCAGCAGCTTGACAGGGGTGAACACTGAAGCTTTCTTT
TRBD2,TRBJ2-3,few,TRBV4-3,CASSKGLAGVADTQYF,TGCGCCAGCAGCAAGGGACTAGCGGGAGTTGCAGATACGCAGTATTTT
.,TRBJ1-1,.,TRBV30,CAWYVAGNTEAFF,TGTGCCTGGTACGTCGCAGGGAACACTGAAGCTTTCTTT
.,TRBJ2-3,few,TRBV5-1,CASRLTGTSTDTQYF,TGCGCCAGCAGATTGACCGGGACTAGCACAGATACGCAGTATTTT
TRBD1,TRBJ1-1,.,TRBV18,CASSPAGGTEAFF,TGTGCCAGCTCACCAGCAGGGGGCACTGAAGCTTTCTTT
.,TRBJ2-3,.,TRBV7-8,CASSLFSGKTDTQYF,TGTGCCAGCAGCTTGTTTTCAGGGAAGACAGATACGCAGTATTTT
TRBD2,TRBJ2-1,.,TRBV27,CASGLLAGRAYNEQFF,TGTGCCAGCGGCCTTCTAGCGGGAAGGGCCTACAATGAGCAGTTCTTC
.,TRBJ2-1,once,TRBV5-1,CASSLERVSYNEQFF,TGCGCCAGCAGCTTGGAGCGGGTTTCCTACAATGAGCAGTTCTTC
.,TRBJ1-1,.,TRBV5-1,CASSSAGGVNTEAFF,TGCGCCAGCAGCTCCGCTGGGGGCGTGAACACTGAAGCTTTCTTT
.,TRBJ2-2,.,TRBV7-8,CASSLSIRGTGELFF,TGTGCCAGCAGCTTATCCATCCGAGGCACCGGGGAGCTGTTTTTT
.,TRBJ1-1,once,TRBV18,CASSNQGVAEAFF,TGTGCCAGCTCAAACCAGGGTGTCGCTGAAGCTTTCTTT
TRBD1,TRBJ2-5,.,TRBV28,CASSSGQQGKETQYF,TGTGCCAGCAGTTCCGGCCAACAGGGGAAGGAGACCCAGTACTTC
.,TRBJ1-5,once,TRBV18,CASSPSHGASNQPQHF,TGTGCCAGCTCGCCATCCCATGGAGCAAGCAATCAGCCCCAGCATTTT
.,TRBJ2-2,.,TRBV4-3,CASSEGGSAGELFF,TGCGCCAGCAGCGAGGGGGGGTCCGCCGGGGAGCTGTTTTTT
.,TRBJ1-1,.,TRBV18,CASSPTRQTNTEAFF,TGTGCCAGCTCACCGACTCGACAGACGAACACTGAAGCTTTCTTT
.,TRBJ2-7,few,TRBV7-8,CASSQRQSSYEQYF,TGTGCCAGCAGCCAAAGACAGAGCTCCTACGAGCAGTACTTC
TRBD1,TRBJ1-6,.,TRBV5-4,CASTYADRSSSSYNSPLHF,TGTGCCAGCACCTATGCGGACAGGTCTTCAAGCTCCTATAATTCACCCCTCCACTTT
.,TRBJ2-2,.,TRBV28,CASREAGTGELFF,TGTGCCAGCCGCGAGGCTGGCACCGGGGAGCTGTTTTTT
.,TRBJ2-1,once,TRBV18,CASSPRFYNEQFF,TGTGCCAGCTCACCGCGTTTCTACAATGAGCAGTTCTTC
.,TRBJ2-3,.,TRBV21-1,CASSKGSSGSTDTQYF,TGTGCCAGCAGCAAGGGTAGTAGCGGTTCCACAGATACGCAGTATTTT
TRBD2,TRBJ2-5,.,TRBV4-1,CASSLGLAGDGIGETQYF,TGCGCCAGCAGCCTAGGACTAGCGGGAGATGGAATTGGGGAGACCCAGTACTTC
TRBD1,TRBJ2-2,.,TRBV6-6,CASSYEGAAGELFF,TGTGCCAGCAGTTACGAGGGGGCCGCCGGGGAGCTGTTTTTT
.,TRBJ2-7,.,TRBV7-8,CASSLERQSTYEQYF,TGTGCCAGCAGCTTAGAGCGGCAGTCCACCTACGAGCAGTACTTC
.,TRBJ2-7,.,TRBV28,CASSLTQTRFSYEQYF,TGTGCCAGCAGTTTAACCCAGACTAGGTTTAGCTACGAGCAGTACTTC
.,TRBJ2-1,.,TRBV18,CASSPRDRIAREQFF,TGTGCCAGCTCACCAAGAGATAGAATAGCCCGTGAGCAGTTCTTC
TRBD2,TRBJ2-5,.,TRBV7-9,CASSLGTSGGGQETQYF,TGTGCCAGCAGCTTGGGGACTAGCGGGGGAGGCCAAGAGACCCAGTACTTC
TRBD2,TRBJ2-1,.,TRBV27,CASSPTGAGGPGEQFF,TGTGCCAGCAGTCCCACGGGGGCGGGGGGGCCCGGTGAGCAGTTCTTC
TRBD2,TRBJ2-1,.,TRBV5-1,CASSPRAGANSYNEQFF,TGCGCCAGCAGCCCCCGAGCGGGGGCGAACTCCTACAATGAGCAGTTCTTC
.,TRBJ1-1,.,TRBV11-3,CASSLVRGNTEAFF,TGTGCCAGCAGCTTAGTAAGAGGAAACACTGAAGCTTTCTTT
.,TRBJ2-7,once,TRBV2,CASSRTVISSYEQYF,TGTGCCAGCAGTAGGACAGTCATAAGCTCCTACGAGCAGTACTTC
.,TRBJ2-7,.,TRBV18,CASSPTGGYEQYF,TGTGCCAGCTCACCAACCGGGGGCTACGAGCAGTACTTC
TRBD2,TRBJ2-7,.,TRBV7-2,CASSPNGLAGGHEQYF,TGTGCCAGCAGCCCGAACGGACTAGCGGGGGGGCACGAGCAGTACTTC